These 7 T cell receptor beta chains were all obtained from the same sample, sequenced in a study of molecular identifiers for immune sequencing clone quantification. TCRdb reprocessed the PCR reads via MiXCR and lists one record per CDR3 protein. The sample holds fewer than 350,000 distinct CDR3 sequences, 20% to 25% seen once. Sequenced: naive CD8+ T cells from blood, with Jurkat cell RNA spiked in. The subset: FACS-sorted CD8+CD4-CCR7+CD45RA+ naive T cells. These receptors were taken from a human donor in good health. Some libraries in this study had Jurkat cell RNA spiked in.

As concerns this clonotype: This may arise from a read error, as a much more abundant clone is one base away. The genes are TRBV7-2 and TRBJ2-2, with D tentatively TRBD1 or TRBD2 (5 bases each). The CDR3 totals 16 residues. CDR1 and CDR2 from the germline V gene are SGHTA and FQGNSA. The germline V and J ends were trimmed by 5 bases and 4 bases, with 17 bases remaining between them. CDR3 coding DNA: TGTGCCAGCAGCCAATTGGGACGGACGAGCACCGGGGAGCTGTTTTTT. Residues: CASSQLGRTSTGELFF.

This clonotype was counted only a few times. At one boundary the junction diverges from the germline segment, which might be a read error. The CDR3 DNA follows: TGTGCCTGGAGTGACCGGGACAGGGGCGGTTTC. The encoded protein is CAWSDRDRGGF. V gene TRBV30 combines with J gene TRBJ2-7, with TRBD1 matching 10 bases. The germline CDR1 and CDR2 sequences are GTSNPN and SVGIG (reference sequence). The CDR3 runs 11 residues.

This clonotype was detected many times. The rearrangement joins TRBV20-1 to TRBJ2-2; D is unclear. The germline V and J ends were trimmed by 0 bases and 2 bases, with 7 bases remaining between them. Germline V gene lookup returns CDR1 DFQATT and CDR2 SNEGSKA (reference sequence). The CDR3 has 14 residues. The CDR3 sequence is CSARDRDNTGELFF. As DNA, the CDR3 is TGCAGTGCTAGAGATAGGGATAACACCGGGGAGCTGTTTTTT.

This clonotype was recorded at least ten times. The rearrangement joins TRBV5-6 to TRBJ2-7; TRBD1 agrees at 9 bases. Germline CDR1 is SGHDT and CDR2 is YYEEEE. Losses at the gene ends were 0 bases for V and 7 bases for J; bases not matched to a gene: 5. The CDR3 spans 14 residues. CDR3 in DNA: TGTGCCAGCAGCTTGGGACAGGGGGTAGGGGAGCAGTACTTC. Its translation is CASSLGQGVGEQYF.

This clonotype occurred many times. The genes are TRBV15 and TRBJ2-7, with D possibly matching TRBD2 (6 bases). From germline, CDR1 is LNHNV and CDR2 YYDKDF (reference sequence). The CDR3 totals 15 residues. The germline V and J ends were trimmed by 0 bases and 2 bases, with 11 bases remaining between them. The CDR3 reads CATSRDLGLAYEQYF. CDR3 DNA sequence: TGTGCCACCAGCAGAGATTTGGGACTGGCCTACGAGCAGTACTTC.

The chain combines TRBV4-2 with TRBJ2-5; the match to TRBD2 covers 12 bases. Trimming removed 0 bases from V and 0 bases from J; junction bases left unmatched: 8. This CDR3 contains 19 residues. Per the germline V gene, CDR1 is LGHNA and CDR2 is YNFKEQ. The CDR3 region has the DNA TGTGCCAGCAGCCAAGATAGGCTAGCGGGAGGGACGTACCAAGAGACCCAGTACTTC. Translated, it gives CASSQDRLAGGTYQETQYF.

This clonotype was seen many times. This chain uses TRBV7-9 with TRBJ2-7; either TRBD1 or TRBD2 may fit D (5 bases each). This CDR3 has 13 amino acids. Looked up from germline, CDR1 is SEHNR and CDR2 is FQNEAQ (reference sequence). V was pared by 6 bases and J by 3 bases, with 12 bases between. The CDR3 coding sequence is TGTGCCAGCAGAAGGGACGGAGTCTACGAGCAGTACTTC. Translation: CASRRDGVYEQYF.